These 22 T cell receptor beta chains originate from one sample sequenced in a study of T cell changes during pregnancy in multiple sclerosis. Assay: immunoSEQ multiplex PCR; the TCRdb copy retains only in-frame clones and omits some. Of around 70,000 clones listed, 90% to 95% are singletons. Sequencing used peripheral blood, obtained in the second trimester of pregnancy. These receptors all stem from a female donor in good health, enrolled as a control in a pregnancy study.

The chain links TRBV6-6 to TRBJ2-7, with D possibly matching TRBD1 (6 bases). The CDR3 is 12 residues long. Per the germline V gene, CDR1 is MNHNY and CDR2 is SVGAGI (reference sequence). The germline V and J ends were trimmed by 7 bases and 5 bases, with 12 bases remaining between them. The CDR3 nucleotides read TGTGCCAGCACTAACAGGGCCAACGAGCAGTACTTC. It translates to CASTNRANEQYF.

The chain recombines TRBV18 with TRBJ1-1; D is ambiguous. The CDR3 is 14 amino acids. Trimming removed 3 bases at V and 11 bases at J, with 19 bases between. In germline, CDR1 is KGHSH, CDR2 LQKENI. The CDR3 sequence is CASSPLSEYVEAFF. In DNA, the CDR3 is TGTGCCAGCTCACCCCTATCGGAGTACGTGGAGGCTTTCTTT.

The V gene is TRBV25-1, the J gene TRBJ2-5; 7 nucleotides line up with TRBD2. This CDR3 spans 17 amino acids. The germline V gene has CDR1 MGHDK and CDR2 SYGVNS. The V segment lost 2 bases and the J segment 7 bases; nucleotides outside the gene matches: 16. CDR3 in DNA: TGTGCCAGCAGTGAAGGGTTGGGGCGGGGGACCCCGGGGACCCAGTACTTC. It yields the protein CASSEGLGRGTPGTQYF.

The gene calls are TRBV7-2 and TRBJ2-5; 9 bases are shared with TRBD2. Germline CDR1 reads SGHTA; CDR2 reads FQGNSA. Trimming took 4 bases from V and 5 from J; bases not matched to a gene: 20. This CDR3 has 19 amino acids. CDR3 in DNA: TGTGCCAGCAGCTCCAGGAGGCAGAAACGCGGGGGGGCGGAGGAGACCCAGTACTTC. It is translated as CASSSRRQKRGGAEETQYF.

The J gene is TRBJ1-5, the V gene TRBV2; 7 bases are shared with TRBD1. V dropped 6 bases and J dropped 0; count of bases not matched to a gene: 5. Germline-derived CDR1 and CDR2 are SNHLY and FYNNEI. The CDR3 sequence is 15 residues long. CDR3 in DNA: TGTGCCAGCAGCGACGACAGGGTTAGCAATCAGCCCCAGCATTTT. Its translation: CASSDDRVSNQPQHF.

The chain has TRBV5-1 and TRBJ1-1; no clear D gene. The CDR3 is 13 amino acids. Per the germline V gene, CDR1 is SGHRS and CDR2 is YFSETQ. The V gene lost 0 bases and the J gene lost 6 bases, with 9 bases spanning the gap. CDR3 sequence: CASSLEAGAEAFF. The CDR3, as DNA: TGCGCCAGCAGCTTGGAGGCGGGCGCTGAAGCTTTCTTT.

The chain combines TRBV10-1 with TRBJ2-7, with TRBD1 as a possible D gene (5 bases). The CDR3 has 14 amino acids. Trimming shortened V by 4 bases and J by 3 bases, and 13 bases separated the two germline ends. The germline CDR1 and CDR2 sequences are WNHNN and SYGVQD (reference sequence). CDR3 sequence: CASSGRGALYEQYF. CDR3 bases: TGCGCCAGCAGTGGAAGGGGTGCTCTCTACGAGCAGTACTTC.

The chain is built from TRBV15 and TRBJ2-5; 7 bases match TRBD1. CDR1 is LNHNV and CDR2 is YYDKDF in the germline V gene (reference sequence). With V trimmed by 5 bases and J by 7 bases, 10 bases remained unmatched. CDR3 size: 14 residues. CDR3 DNA sequence: TGTGCCACCAGCTCAGGGGGATTTTCAGGGACCCAGTACTTC. This sequence encodes CATSSGGFSGTQYF. Complete variable domain (other parts from reference TRBV15 and TRBJ2-5): DAMVIQNPRYQVTQFGKPVTLSCSQTLNHNVMYWYQQKSSQAPKLLFHYYDKDFNNEADTPDNFQSRRPNTSFCFLDIRSPGLGDTAMYLCATSSGGFSGTQYFGPGTRLLVL.

This CDR3 reads CASSSTPAATGHSAGELFF. As DNA, the CDR3 is TGTGCCAGCAGCTCGACCCCGGCTGCGACGGGACATTCGGCCGGGGAGCTGTTTTTT. The chain is built from TRBV11-2 and TRBJ2-2, with D possibly TRBD1 on 6 matching bases. This CDR3 is 19 amino acids long. Trimming took 4 bases from V and 6 from J, leaving 27 bases between them. Germline V gives CDR1 SGHAT, CDR2 FQNNGV.

This chain links TRBV27 with TRBJ1-4; no clear D gene. Germline-derived CDR1 and CDR2 are MNHEY and SMNVEV (reference sequence). This CDR3 spans 13 amino acids. V lost 4 bases and J lost 5, with 8 bases in between. CDR3: CASSSRLNEKLFF. DNA for the CDR3: TGTGCCAGCAGTTCCCGACTCAATGAAAAACTGTTTTTT.

The rearrangement uses TRBV27 and TRBJ1-5, with D hard to call. In germline, CDR1 is MNHEY, CDR2 SMNVEV (reference sequence). With 3 bases removed from V and 6 bases from J, the gap between germline ends came to 12 bases. CDR3 length equals 14 residues. CDR3 residues: CASSFGRSGQPQHF. The CDR3 DNA reads as TGTGCCAGCAGTTTTGGAAGGAGTGGTCAGCCCCAGCATTTT.

J is TRBJ2-2 and V is TRBV4-2, with TRBD1 matching over 7 bases. V gave up 0 bases and J gave up 7 bases; unmatched junction bases: 11. Germline loops: CDR1 LGHNA, CDR2 YNFKEQ. The CDR3 sequence is 17 residues long. In DNA, the CDR3 is TGTGCCAGCAGCCAAGACCTTAGACAGGGTTTACTCGGGGAGCTGTTTTTT. Translating gives CASSQDLRQGLLGELFF.

The genes are TRBV6-5 and TRBJ1-3, with a possible D match to TRBD1 (5 bases). This CDR3 has 15 residues. Germline CDR1 MNHEY, CDR2 SVGAGI. Trimming stripped 5 bases from V and 4 bases from J, with 15 bases between. CDR3 in DNA: TGTGCCAGCAGTCGTGGGCTAGGGGTCGGAAACACCATATATTTT. It yields the protein CASSRGLGVGNTIYF.

The chain uses TRBV12-5 and TRBJ1-1; no firm D call. CDR1 LGHNT and CDR2 FRNRAP come from the germline V gene. Trimming left V 1 base short and J 1 base short, with 4 bases between. The CDR3 has 13 residues. This CDR3 reads CASGLGQNTEAFF. The CDR3 DNA reads as TGTGCTAGTGGTTTGGGACAGAACACTGAAGCTTTCTTT.

This sequence joins TRBV4-1 and TRBJ2-3, with 7 positions matching TRBD1. J lost 0 bases, V lost 3 bases, and 9 bases had no gene match. The CDR3 contains 17 residues. Germline CDR1 is MGHRA and CDR2 is YSYEKL. CDR3 DNA sequence: TGCGCCAGCAGCCACAAGGTGCAGACAGGGAGCACAGATACGCAGTATTTT. This translates into CASSHKVQTGSTDTQYF.

The V and J genes are TRBV27 and TRBJ2-3; D perhaps matches TRBD1 (5 bases). Between the trimmed V and J ends, which lost 2 bases and 2 bases, there was a span of 8 bases. Germline V gene lookup returns CDR1 MNHEY and CDR2 SMNVEV (reference sequence). The CDR3 length is 14 residues. Written as DNA, the CDR3 is TGTGCCAGCAGTTTACGACAGTTCACAGATACGCAGTATTTT. Translating it yields CASSLRQFTDTQYF.

The chain joins TRBV19 to TRBJ1-1; D not certain. Germline CDR1 LNHDA, CDR2 SQIVND (reference sequence). V was shortened by 5 bases and J by 6 bases, with 16 bases between the two germline ends. The CDR3 sequence is 14 residues long. CDR3 sequence reads: CASSPPGGKAEAFF. CDR3 DNA: TGTGCCAGTAGTCCCCCCGGAGGAAAGGCTGAAGCTTTCTTT. Full variable domain (outside the CDR3, taken from reference TRBV19 and TRBJ1-1): DGGITQSPKYLFRKEGQNVTLSCEQNLNHDAMYWYRQDPGQGLRLIYYSQIVNDFQKGDIAEGYSVSREKKESFPLTVTSAQKNPTAFYLCASSPPGGKAEAFFGQGTRLTVV.

The chain carries TRBV30 and TRBJ2-2; D gene uncertain. Germline-derived CDR1 and CDR2 are GTSNPN and SVGIG (reference sequence). The ends were cut back, 2 bases at V and 5 bases at J, with 6 bases in the middle. The CDR3 loop spans 12 amino acids. The CDR3 bases are TGTGCCTGGAGTTCAGGAACCGGGGAGCTGTTTTTT. Translated: CAWSSGTGELFF.

CDR3 amino acids: CASSQAEGDSLRNTQYF. The CDR3 DNA reads as TGCGCCAGCAGCCAAGCGGAGGGGGACAGCTTGAGGAATACGCAGTATTTT. This rearrangement joins TRBV4-1 to TRBJ2-3, with D possibly TRBD1 on 7 matching bases. The CDR3 has 17 residues. Trimming pared 1 base from V and 7 bases from J, leaving 21 bases between. From germline, CDR1 is MGHRA and CDR2 YSYEKL.

V is TRBV4-3 and J is TRBJ1-6, with 9 bases lining up with TRBD1. The length of the CDR3 is 17 residues. In germline, CDR1 is LGHNA, CDR2 YSLEER. The junction had 6 bases not matched to a gene; V was cut back by 0 bases and J by 6 bases. The CDR3, as DNA: TGCGCCAGCAGCCAAGACGTACCGGGACAGGGTAATTCACCCCTCCACTTT. It is translated as CASSQDVPGQGNSPLHF.

The V and J genes are TRBV29-1 and TRBJ2-4, with D hard to call. Germline lookup yields CDR1 SQVTM and CDR2 ANQGSEA. V was trimmed by 7 bases and J by 0 bases, leaving 4 bases between them. The CDR3 is 11 amino acids. CDR3 in DNA: TGCAGCGCCTTAGCCAAAAACATTCAGTACTTC. Amino acids: CSALAKNIQYF.

The rearrangement joins TRBV4-1 to TRBJ1-6; D is uncertain. Trimming stripped 1 base from V and 0 bases from J, with 16 bases between. The CDR3 is made up of 19 amino acids. Germline CDR1 is MGHRA and CDR2 is YSYEKL. In nucleotides, the CDR3 is TGCGCCAGCAGCCAAGGTTTCCAGCGAAGCTACTCCTATAATTCACCCCTCCACTTT. It specifies CASSQGFQRSYSYNSPLHF.